The 13 T cell receptor beta chains below were found in one sample sequenced in a study of OX40 agonist ivuxolimab in advanced cancers. Profiling relied on immunoSEQ multiplex PCR, and the TCRdb table lists in-frame clones only, not all of them. The repertoire holds 65,000 to 80,000 clones, with about nine tenths as singletons. The sequencing here drew on CD4+ or CD8+ T cells sorted from blood, taken in a trial of the OX40 agonist ivuxolimab. These receptors originate from an adult with an advanced solid tumor such as melanoma, head and neck, liver or kidney cancer.

The rearrangement links TRBV10-3 to TRBJ2-7, with 9 nucleotides matching TRBD1. The J segment lost 5 bases and the V segment lost 7 bases, leaving 9 bases of the junction unmatched. The CDR3 consists of 14 residues. Germline V CDR1 and CDR2: ENHRY, SYGVKD. CDR3 nucleotides: TGTGCCATCATGAACCCGGGACAGGGCGACGAGCAGTACTTC. It translates to CAIMNPGQGDEQYF.

V is TRBV6-5 and J is TRBJ1-5; D gene uncertain. Deletions cut 6 bases from V and 9 bases from J, with 9 bases between. The CDR3 loop spans 11 amino acids. In germline, CDR1 is MNHEY, CDR2 SVGAGI. The CDR3 region has the DNA TGTGCCAGCAGGTTCGAAGGGCCCCAGCATTTT. This encodes CASRFEGPQHF.

This chain connects TRBV29-1 to TRBJ2-2, with 11 bases identical to TRBD2. CDR1 is SQVTM and CDR2 is ANQGSEA in the germline V gene. This CDR3 region has 14 residues. The trim removed 7 bases at V and 7 bases at J, leaving 8 bases unmatched. The CDR3 here is CSAETSGMGGELFF. For the CDR3, the DNA is TGCAGCGCCGAGACTAGCGGGATGGGCGGGGAGCTGTTTTTT.

The CDR3 protein is CASSLVGYGYTF. The CDR3 bases are TGCGCCAGCAGCTTGGTTGGCTATGGCTACACCTTC. V is TRBV5-1 and J is TRBJ1-2; D call uncertain. The CDR3 is 12 amino acids. The V and J ends lost 0 bases and 4 bases respectively, with 4 bases between them. Germline loops: CDR1 SGHRS, CDR2 YFSETQ.

The chain couples TRBV11-2 to TRBJ1-6, with TRBD1 matching over 7 bases. The CDR3 totals 19 residues. CDR1 is SGHAT, CDR2 FQNNGV, per germline. The V and J ends lost 5 bases and 0 bases, in that order; junction bases with no gene match: 13. CDR3 amino acids: CASSRNRGSINSYNSPLHF. The CDR3, as DNA: TGTGCCAGCAGCCGTAACAGGGGTTCCATTAACTCCTATAATTCACCCCTCCACTTT.

This chain uses TRBV19 with TRBJ1-4; 7 bases are shared with TRBD1. The length of the CDR3 is 14 residues. Germline V CDR1 and CDR2: LNHDA, SQIVND (reference sequence). V shed 5 bases and J 8 bases; nucleotides not matched to a gene: 8. The CDR3 here is CASSLARGREKLFF. Written as DNA, the CDR3 is TGTGCCAGTAGTCTGGCCAGGGGGAGGGAAAAACTGTTTTTT.

The V call is TRBV19, the J call TRBJ2-1; D not resolved. V shed 3 bases and J shed 8 bases, with 23 bases lying between them. The germline gives CDR1 LNHDA, CDR2 SQIVND (reference sequence). The CDR3 contains 17 residues. Here the CDR3 DNA reads TGTGCCAGTAGTATGTCCAGGCGAGCTAGTAGGATCCATGAGCAGTTCTTC. Translated: CASSMSRRASRIHEQFF.

This sequence joins TRBV9 and TRBJ2-3, with D unclear. Deletions cut 0 bases from V and 2 bases from J, with 7 bases between. Germline CDR1 SGDLS, CDR2 YYNGEE. The CDR3 totals 14 residues. The CDR3 here is CASSVDTNTDTQYF. CDR3 DNA: TGTGCCAGCAGCGTAGACACAAACACAGATACGCAGTATTTT.

The J gene is TRBJ2-5, the V gene TRBV5-1; 8 bases fit TRBD1. This CDR3 has 15 amino acids. The V and J ends lost 5 bases and 5 bases, in that order; junction bases with no gene match: 11. The V gene's germline CDR1 is SGHRS and CDR2 YFSETQ. In DNA, the CDR3 is TGCGCCAGCAGTTCAGGGGGCTCCTTGCTTGAGACCCAGTACTTC. Its protein product is CASSSGGSLLETQYF.

The chain recombines TRBV30 with TRBJ2-5, with 9 nucleotides matching TRBD1. Germline CDR1 reads GTSNPN; CDR2 reads SVGIG (reference sequence). J gave up 5 bases and V 3 bases, and 7 bases lay outside the gene matches. This CDR3 is 14 amino acids long. The chain's CDR3 is CAWRIQGAGETQYF. The CDR3 region has the DNA TGTGCCTGGAGAATACAGGGGGCCGGGGAGACCCAGTACTTC.

This clone was seen more than once but under ten times. The V gene is TRBV30, the J gene TRBJ1-5; D possibly corresponds to TRBD1 (6 bases). There are 13 residues in the CDR3. The V end was cut by 2 bases, the J end by 4 bases, with 9 bases between. The germline CDR1 and CDR2 sequences are GTSNPN and SVGIG (reference sequence). CDR3 bases: TGTGCCTGGAGTTACACAGGGAATCAGCCCCAGCATTTT. Amino acid sequence: CAWSYTGNQPQHF.

V is TRBV7-8 and J is TRBJ2-2; D remains unclear. Trimming cost V 5 bases and J 5 bases, with 9 bases left between them. The CDR3 runs 13 residues. CDR1 SGHVS and CDR2 FQNEAQ come from the germline V gene. The CDR3 sequence: CASSPVGTGELFF. DNA of the CDR3: TGTGCCAGCAGCCCAGTCGGGACCGGGGAGCTGTTTTTT. Supplemented by reference TRBV7-8 and TRBJ2-2, the full variable domain reads GAGVSQSPRYKVAKRGQDVALRCDPISGHVSLFWYQQALGQGPEFLTYFQNEAQLDKSGLPSDRFFAERPEGSVSTLKIQRTQQEDSAVYLCASSPVGTGELFFGEGSRLTVL.

This chain links TRBV19 with TRBJ2-4; D is undetermined. This CDR3 region has 13 residues. Germline assignment: CDR1 LNHDA and CDR2 SQIVND (reference sequence). V lost 8 bases to trimming and J lost 6 bases, with 14 bases between them. CDR3 loop: CASASGLGNIQYF. CDR3 sequence (DNA): TGTGCCAGTGCGAGTGGCCTTGGAAACATTCAGTACTTC.